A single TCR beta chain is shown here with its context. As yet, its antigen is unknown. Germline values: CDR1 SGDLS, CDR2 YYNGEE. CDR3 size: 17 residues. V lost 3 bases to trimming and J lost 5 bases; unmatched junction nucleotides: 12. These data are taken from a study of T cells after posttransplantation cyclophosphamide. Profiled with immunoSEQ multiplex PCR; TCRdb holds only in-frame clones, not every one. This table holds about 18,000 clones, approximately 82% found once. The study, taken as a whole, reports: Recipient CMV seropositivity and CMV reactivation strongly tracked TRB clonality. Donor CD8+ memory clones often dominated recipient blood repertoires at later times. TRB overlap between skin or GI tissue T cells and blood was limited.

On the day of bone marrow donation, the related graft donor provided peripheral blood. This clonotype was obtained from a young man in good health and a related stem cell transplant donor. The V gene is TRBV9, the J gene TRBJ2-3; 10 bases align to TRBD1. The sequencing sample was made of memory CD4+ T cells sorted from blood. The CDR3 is CASSAPGTGAQVDTQYF. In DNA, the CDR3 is TGTGCCAGCAGCGCCCCCGGGACAGGGGCCCAGGTAGATACGCAGTATTTT.